These 3 T cell receptor beta chains came from one sample sequenced in a study of cytomegalovirus exposure and HLA in healthy donors. Both 60 Vbeta primers and 13 Jbeta primers went into the PCR. The repertoire was sequenced with immunoSEQ multiplex PCR; TCRdb's copy has only in-frame clones and lacks some. The sample lists 95,000 to 150,000 clones; 80% were seen once. Sample: PBMCs. The origin of the receptors is a man aged 25 to 40 in good health and CMV-seropositive.

This clone was recorded a few times. The V call is TRBV11-2, the J call TRBJ2-3, with 9 bases matching TRBD2. Germline trimming cut 0 bases from V and 0 bases from J; bases unmatched to any gene: 7. Germline V lookup: CDR1 SGHAT, CDR2 FQNNGV. This CDR3 has 18 residues. The CDR3 sequence is CASSLDLGTSSSTDTQYF. CDR3 bases: TGTGCCAGCAGCTTAGATCTCGGGACTAGCTCGAGCACAGATACGCAGTATTTT.

The V and J genes are TRBV29-1 and TRBJ1-5; perhaps TRBD1 as D (6 bases). CDR3 length: 12 residues. V dropped 5 bases and J dropped 2 bases, with 7 bases sitting between them. Germline values: CDR1 SQVTM, CDR2 ANQGSEA. CDR3 in amino acids: CSVRQGNQPQHF. The CDR3 DNA reads TGCAGCGTTCGACAGGGCAATCAGCCCCAGCATTTT.

This clone was seen a handful of times. The chain has TRBV5-1 and TRBJ1-2; 7 bases line up with TRBD1. This CDR3 contains 17 residues. Trimming at V came to 2 bases and at J to 1 base, leaving 11 bases not matched to a gene. Germline CDR1 and CDR2: SGHRS and YFSETQ. This CDR3 is CASSLGDSTSDNYGYTF. The CDR3 DNA follows: TGCGCCAGCAGCTTAGGGGACAGTACCAGCGATAACTATGGCTACACCTTC.